One TCR beta chain is described in this entry. Judged by its sample share, this clone qualifies as large (0.1 to 1%). This clone's antigen is unknown. Base qualities are not recorded, but no much larger clone differs from it by a single base. Relative to germline, V is 3 bases shorter and J is 7 bases shorter, with 16 bases between their ends. CDR3 length: 16 amino acids, cysteine to phenylalanine. Only the CDR3 portion is preserved as DNA: 48 bases, with reading frame beginning at the first base. The germline V gene yields KGHSH for CDR1 and LQKENI for CDR2. The data stem from a study of a mutant IDH1 vaccine in newly diagnosed glioma (dated by TCRdb to about 2021). For the wider study: In the chemotherapy-containing groups, vaccination started alongside temozolomide cycles, whereas in patients who had radiotherapy alone it started 4-6 weeks after radiotherapy. Of the 30 to 35 treated patients, 62.5% were male and approximately 38% were female, and a mean age of 40.4 years was recorded. Prior to enrollment, standard therapy consisting of radiotherapy alone, temozolomide alone, or radiochemotherapy with temozolomide had been administered to patients, with the combination being received by most patients. The week-35 safety follow-up was designated visit V12, and the week-47 end of study was designated visit V13. Six visits were used for peripheral blood collection: V03 (baseline), V05, V07, V10, V12 and V13. Longitudinal TCRB deep sequencing was done for 25 treated patients, wherever samples were available for exploratory analyses. Beyond this particular receptor, the publication reports: Immune responses induced by the vaccine were seen in about 93% of patients across multiple MHC alleles. Availability determined which PBMC samples were chosen for TCRB deep sequencing. Changes in the top peripheral T cell clonotypes picked up by TCRB sequencing did not appear to be linked to pseudoprogression. The authors noted that analyses of patient blood samples could not be reproduced because of sample limitations.

Libraries came from the immunoSEQ multiplex PCR assay. The hsTCRB Kit was used according to the manufacturer's protocol to amplify rearranged TCR beta chain sequences. Sequencing of TCRB libraries was carried out on an Illumina MiSeq. In the original analysis: The kit vendor's proprietary platform handled demultiplexing, trimming and gene mapping. TCRdb re-hosts the immuneACCESS table, in-frame sequences only. Its copies lack some clones; in the studies checked, an unresolved V gene accounts for under half of them, and the cause for the rest is not known. V and J calls and clone size follow that table, whereas D and trimming were derived from the DNA. This sample holds 25,000 to 35,000 clones; roughly 80% were observed only once. The top ten hold 25% to 30% of the sample. The time point label of this sample denotes: week 47, end of study. Every vaccine dose consisted of 300 ug of a 20-mer mutant IDH1 peptide in Montanide, administered subcutaneously together with topical imiquimod. Patients received eight vaccinations in weeks 1, 3, 5, 7, 11, 15, 19 and 23, corresponding to visits V03 through V10. Donors had newly diagnosed WHO grade 3 or 4 IDH1-mutant astrocytomas with loss of nuclear ATRX. The samples were drawn from NOA16, a multicentre, single-arm, open-label phase I trial in Germany that tested a mutant IDH1 peptide vaccine in humans for the first time. Genomic DNA for TCRB sequencing was isolated from EDTA blood with the DNeasy Blood and Tissue Kit.

Recombination connected TRBV18 to TRBJ1-6; no confident D gene assignment can be made. This receptor was identified in a man between 25 and 39 years old with glioma. Here the sequenced sample was PBMCs, taken from a glioma patient whose treatment included an IDH1 peptide vaccine. Here the CDR3 is given as CASSPGLPGGNSPLHF. The DNA sequence is given as TGTGCCAGCTCACCCGGGCTTCCTGGAGGGAATTCACCCCTCCACTTT.